Listed here are 26 T cell receptor beta chains from one sample, sequenced in a study of T cells after yellow fever vaccination (dated by TCRdb to about 2019). The library was generated by 5' RACE. Sequenced using an Illumina HiSeq 2500. The public sequencing data were trimmed at Q25 with fastp and processed into clonotypes with MiXCR by TCRdb, which kept only in-frame beta chains. Rows merge per CDR3 protein into single entries with the most common DNA and genes. This sample comprises under 50,000 distinct CDR3 sequences, around 6.4% of them detected only once. About 9.4% of the sample belongs to the ten largest clones. Read against the paper, the sample's treatment or condition label means: live attenuated yellow fever vaccine strain. Sequences were derived from PBMCs, either bulk or a sorted T-cell subset (CD4+, CD8+, memory, or dextramer-sorted; not recorded which), sampled 45 days after the yellow fever booster vaccination. The receptors were sampled from a man aged 25 to 40 who received the YFV17D yellow fever vaccine.

Concerning this clonotype: One base away lies a much larger clone, so this may be a sequencing read error. This chain links TRBV9 with TRBJ1-2; 10 positions agree with TRBD1. The CDR3 extends over 17 amino acids. Germline V gene data show CDR1 as SGDLS and CDR2 as YYNGEE. CDR3 DNA sequence: TGTGCCACCAGCGAACCGACAGGGGGCGTTCTGGACTATGGCTACACCTTC. It codes for CATSEPTGGVLDYGYTF. Full variable domain (missing parts from reference TRBV9 and TRBJ1-2): DSGVTQTPKHLITATGQRVTLRCSPRSGDLSVYWYQQSLDQGLQFLIQYYNGEERAKGNILERFSAQQFPDLHSELNLSSLELGDSALYFCATSEPTGGVLDYGYTFGSGTRLTVV.

In its sample, this clonotype was seen a few times. The chain couples TRBV12-3 or TRBV12-4 to TRBJ1-3; D gene unclear. V gave up 6 bases and J gave up 0 bases, with 12 bases separating them. The CDR3 length is 15 residues. CDR3 region: CASRPGLNSGNTIYF. For the CDR3, the DNA is TGTGCCAGCAGGCCGGGCCTGAACTCTGGAAACACCATATATTTT.

There are a few counts of this clonotype. V is TRBV20-1 and J is TRBJ2-5; 7 bases match TRBD2. The CDR3 contains 12 residues. V was clipped by 5 bases and J by 6 bases; unmatched bases: 6. CDR1 DFQATT and CDR2 SNEGSKA come from the germline V gene (reference sequence). CDR3 sequence: CSAPSGPKTQYF. DNA of the CDR3: TGCAGTGCTCCTAGCGGCCCAAAGACCCAGTACTTC.

There are a few counts of this clonotype. The chain uses TRBV27 and TRBJ1-3, with 7 positions matching TRBD1. The CDR3 extends over 12 amino acids. In germline, CDR1 is MNHEY, CDR2 SMNVEV (reference sequence). Trimming at V came to 4 bases and at J to 12 bases, leaving 6 bases not matched to a gene. The DNA for the CDR3 is TGTGCCAGCAGTTCCCACCACAGGGGCATATATTTT. Protein product: CASSSHHRGIYF.

A word on this clonotype: This sequence may be a read error, since a much larger clone differs from it by one base. This chain links TRBV3-1 with TRBJ2-2; D is possibly TRBD1 (6 bases). Germline V gene sequence: CDR1 LGHDT, CDR2 YNNKEL (reference sequence). The CDR3 has 15 amino acids. CDR3 amino acids: CASCQGPGAIGELFF. CDR3 DNA: TGTGCCAGCTGCCAAGGGCCAGGGGCTATCGGGGAGCTGTTTTTT.

This clonotype appeared many times. The V gene is TRBV15, the J gene TRBJ2-5; 10 bases align to TRBD2. CDR1 is LNHNV, CDR2 YYDKDF, per germline (reference sequence). V shed 1 base and J 2 bases; nucleotides not matched to a gene: 7. This CDR3 is built from 17 residues. This chain's CDR3 is CATSRGITSGEQETQYF. The CDR3 coding sequence is TGTGCCACCAGCAGAGGAATTACTAGCGGGGAACAAGAGACCCAGTACTTC.

The sample holds many counts of this clonotype. V is TRBV6-6 and J is TRBJ2-7; D gene ambiguous. The CDR3 is 13 residues long. Trimming shortened V by 0 bases and J by 3 bases, and 6 bases separated the two germline ends. CDR1 is MNHNY, CDR2 SVGAGI, per germline (reference sequence). The CDR3 nucleotides are TGTGCCAGCAGTTACTCTGGACGCTACGAGCAGTACTTC. This translates into CASSYSGRYEQYF.

This clonotype was observed many times. CDR3 loop: CATAPGGAYEQYF. Here the CDR3 DNA reads TGTGCCACCGCTCCTGGCGGAGCCTACGAGCAGTACTTC. The chain combines TRBV12-3 or TRBV12-4 with TRBJ2-7; D ambiguous. Trimming left V 10 bases short and J 2 bases short, with 15 bases between. CDR3 length: 13 amino acids.

In this sample, this clonotype turned up many times. J is TRBJ2-1 and V is TRBV29-1; TRBD1 agrees at 7 bases. The CDR3 runs to 12 residues. Germline V CDR1 and CDR2: SQVTM, ANQGSEA. Losses at the gene ends were 8 bases for V and 7 bases for J; bases not matched to a gene: 8. The CDR3, as DNA: TGCAGCCAGGGACAGACGGCTAATGAGCAGTTCTTC. It codes for CSQGQTANEQFF.

A word on this clonotype: One end of the junction fails to match germline, which may point to a read error. The genes are TRBV15 and TRBJ1-2; D unresolved. Germline CDR1 is LNHNV and CDR2 is YYDKDF (reference sequence). The CDR3 consists of 16 residues. The CDR3 DNA reads TGTGCCCCCAGCAGAGATAGGCGAAATACTAACTATGGCTACACCTTC. Translated: CAPSRDRRNTNYGYTF.

This clonotype was recorded many times. In nucleotides, the CDR3 is TGCAGTGCTAGAGATCTGGGTATAGTTGAAGCTTTCTTT. Amino acids: CSARDLGIVEAFF. The chain joins TRBV20-1 to TRBJ1-1; D not certain. Trimming shortened V by 0 bases and J by 7 bases, and 12 bases separated the two germline ends. The length of the CDR3 is 13 residues. CDR1 is DFQATT, CDR2 SNEGSKA, per germline (reference sequence).

This clonotype has ten or more counts. The chain uses TRBV30 and TRBJ2-6, with D possibly TRBD1 on 6 matching bases. Germline values: CDR1 GTSNPN, CDR2 SVGIG (reference sequence). Between the trimmed V and J ends, which lost 2 bases and 10 bases, there was a span of 12 bases. This CDR3 spans 13 amino acids. CDR3 region: CAWSFRTDNVLTF. The CDR3 region has the DNA TGTGCCTGGAGTTTCAGGACAGATAACGTCCTGACTTTC.

The chain uses TRBV5-8 and TRBJ2-3, with 9 nucleotides matching TRBD2. V shed 2 bases, J shed 4 bases, and the junction held 5 bases outside the gene matches. This CDR3 comprises 15 residues. Germline CDR1 and CDR2: SGHTS and YDEGEE. In nucleotides, the CDR3 is TGTGCCAGCAGCTTTGGGACTAGCTTAGCAGATACGCAGTATTTT. Its translation: CASSFGTSLADTQYF.

This clonotype has a count of ten or more. The J gene is TRBJ2-3, the V gene TRBV5-1; 14 positions match TRBD2. The CDR3 is 17 residues long. With V trimmed by 4 bases and J by 2 bases, 6 bases remained unmatched. Germline V gives CDR1 SGHRS, CDR2 YFSETQ. The CDR3 reads CASSPGLAGGTTDTQYF. The CDR3 DNA follows: TGCGCCAGCAGCCCCGGACTAGCGGGAGGAACCACAGATACGCAGTATTTT.

The rearrangement joins TRBV3-1 to TRBJ2-2; D not certain. CDR3 length: 15 amino acids. Between the trimmed V and J ends, which lost 3 bases and 9 bases, there was a span of 17 bases. The germline CDR1 and CDR2 sequences are LGHDT and YNNKEL (reference sequence). CDR3 bases: TGTGCCAGCAGCCAGCAGGTCGCTAGTACCCGGGAGCTGTTTTTT. The encoded protein is CASSQQVASTRELFF.

In its sample, this clonotype was seen many times. V and J are TRBV7-2 and TRBJ2-7; 11 nucleotides match TRBD2. J lost 6 bases, V lost 2 bases, and 12 bases had no gene match. The V gene's germline CDR1 is SGHTA and CDR2 FQGNSA. The CDR3 is 17 amino acids. The chain's CDR3 is CASSLSGSSGRLREQYF. The CDR3, as DNA: TGTGCCAGCAGCTTATCCGGGTCTAGCGGGAGGCTCCGCGAGCAGTACTTC.

This sequence joins TRBV2 and TRBJ1-1; D ambiguous. V was shortened by 7 bases and J by 4 bases, with 7 bases between the two germline ends. The germline gives CDR1 SNHLY, CDR2 FYNNEI. The CDR3 is made up of 11 amino acids. CDR3: CASTVFTEAFF. CDR3 sequence (DNA): TGTGCCAGCACGGTTTTCACTGAAGCTTTCTTT.

V and J are TRBV19 and TRBJ2-3; tentatively, D is TRBD2 (5 bases). V shed 5 bases and J shed 4 bases, with 13 bases lying between them. The germline V gene has CDR1 LNHDA and CDR2 SQIVND (reference sequence). CDR3 size: 14 residues. CDR3 nucleotide sequence: TGTGCCAGTAGTGAGGGTAGTCGCGCAGATACGCAGTATTTT. It is translated as CASSEGSRADTQYF. The full variable domain, in which reference TRBV19 and TRBJ2-3 provide the parts outside the CDR3, is DGGITQSPKYLFRKEGQNVTLSCEQNLNHDAMYWYRQDPGQGLRLIYYSQIVNDFQKGDIAEGYSVSREKKESFPLTVTSAQKNPTAFYLCASSEGSRADTQYFGPGTRLTVL.

The CDR3, as DNA: TGTGCCTGGGTGGGAGTAGGAACAGATACGCAGTATTTT. Residues: CAWVGVGTDTQYF. The gene calls are TRBV30 and TRBJ2-3, with D perhaps TRBD2 (5 bases). Trimming removed 5 bases from V and 3 bases from J, with 12 bases in between. Germline-derived CDR1 and CDR2 are GTSNPN and SVGIG (reference sequence). The CDR3 extends over 13 amino acids.

This rearrangement joins TRBV7-2 to TRBJ1-1; D remains ambiguous. With 5 bases removed from V and 5 bases from J, the gap between germline ends came to 15 bases. CDR1 is SGHTA and CDR2 is FQGNSA in the germline V gene. CDR3 length equals 14 residues. The CDR3 coding sequence is TGTGCCAGCAGCCCCCAATACCTGGGGACTGAAGCTTTCTTT. Translation: CASSPQYLGTEAFF.

This clonotype came up a few times. The CDR3, as DNA: TGTGCCAGTCGCGGGATGGGCGAGCAGTACTTC. Translating gives CASRGMGEQYF. V gene TRBV6-5 combines with J gene TRBJ2-7, with D possibly matching TRBD2 (6 bases). CDR1 and CDR2 (germline): MNHEY, SVGAGI. Trimming took 9 bases from V and 6 from J, leaving 12 bases between them. The CDR3 consists of 11 residues.

This clonotype was counted many times. The chain couples TRBV4-3 to TRBJ2-2; D unclear. This CDR3 spans 16 amino acids. V lost 0 bases, J lost 4 bases, and 12 bases lay in between. Per the germline V gene, CDR1 is LGHNA and CDR2 is YSLEER. For the CDR3, the DNA is TGCGCCAGCAGCCAAGAGGTCGGTCCGAGCACCGGGGAGCTGTTTTTT. This translates into CASSQEVGPSTGELFF.

This clonotype was seen many times. The genes are TRBV28 and TRBJ2-6; D is uncertain. Trimming took off 3 bases at V and 0 bases at J, with 6 bases between the two ends. There are 15 residues in the CDR3. Germline V gene data show CDR1 as MDHEN and CDR2 as SYDVKM. CDR3: CASSFEHSGANVLTF. CDR3 nucleotide sequence: TGTGCCAGCAGTTTCGAACACTCTGGGGCCAACGTCCTGACTTTC.

V and J are TRBV19 and TRBJ2-5; D is perhaps TRBD1 or TRBD2 (7 bases each). Trimming took off 7 bases at V and 5 bases at J, with 14 bases between the two ends. The CDR3 is 13 amino acids. The germline CDR1 and CDR2 sequences are LNHDA and SQIVND (reference sequence). CDR3 in DNA: TGTGCCAGTAAGCGAGCGGGACAGGAGACCCAGTACTTC. Translated: CASKRAGQETQYF.

This clonotype showed up just a few times. The J gene is TRBJ2-4, the V gene TRBV5-6, with 12 bases matching TRBD2. The CDR3 spans 16 residues. The germline V gene has CDR1 SGHDT and CDR2 YYEEEE. Trimming cost V 4 bases and J 8 bases; bases outside gene matches: 10. This CDR3 is CASSTRLAGDRDIQYF. DNA of the CDR3: TGTGCCAGCAGCACCAGACTAGCGGGAGATCGGGACATTCAGTACTTC.

This clonotype was seen ten or more times. The rearrangement joins TRBV5-1 to TRBJ2-7; D uncertain. CDR3 length: 14 residues. Germline V gene sequence: CDR1 SGHRS, CDR2 YFSETQ. With 0 bases removed from V and 2 bases from J, the gap between germline ends came to 9 bases. The CDR3 region is CASSLEPSPYEQYF. In DNA form, the CDR3 reads TGCGCCAGCAGCTTGGAACCTAGTCCCTACGAGCAGTACTTC.